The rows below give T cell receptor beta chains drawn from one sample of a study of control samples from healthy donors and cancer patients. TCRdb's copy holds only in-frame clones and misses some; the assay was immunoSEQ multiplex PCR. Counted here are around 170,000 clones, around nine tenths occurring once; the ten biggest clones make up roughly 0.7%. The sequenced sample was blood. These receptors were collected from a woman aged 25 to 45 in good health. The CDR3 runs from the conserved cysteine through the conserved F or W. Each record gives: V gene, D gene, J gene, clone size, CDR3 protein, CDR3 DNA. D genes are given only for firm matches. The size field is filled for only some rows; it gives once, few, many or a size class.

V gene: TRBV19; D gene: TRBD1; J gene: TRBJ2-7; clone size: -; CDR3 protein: CATRDRVEEQYF; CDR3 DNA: TGTGCCACCCGGGACAGGGTGGAAGAGCAGTACTTC
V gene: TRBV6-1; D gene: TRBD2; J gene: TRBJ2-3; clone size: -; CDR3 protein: CASSELAGDTDTQYF; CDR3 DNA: TGTGCCAGCAGTGAACTAGCGGGAGACACAGATACGCAGTATTTT
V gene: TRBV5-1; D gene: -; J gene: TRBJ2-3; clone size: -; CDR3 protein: CASSSGTSADTQYF; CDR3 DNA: TGCGCCAGCAGCTCAGGGACTTCGGCAGATACGCAGTATTTT
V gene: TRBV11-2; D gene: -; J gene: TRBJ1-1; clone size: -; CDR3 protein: CASGFRDNTEAFF; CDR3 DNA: TGTGCCAGCGGATTCCGAGACAACACTGAAGCTTTCTTT
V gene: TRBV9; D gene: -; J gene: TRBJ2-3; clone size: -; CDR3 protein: CASSPDSGSADTQYF; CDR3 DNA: TGTGCCAGCAGCCCGGACTCGGGGAGCGCAGATACGCAGTATTTT
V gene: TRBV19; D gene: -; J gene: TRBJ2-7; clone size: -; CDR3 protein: CASSIGLGDQSSYEQYF; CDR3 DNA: TGTGCCAGTAGTATAGGATTAGGGGACCAAAGCTCCTACGAGCAGTACTTC
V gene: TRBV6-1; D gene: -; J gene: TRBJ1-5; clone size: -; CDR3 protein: CASSDQGPGMPQHF; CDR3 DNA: TGTGCCAGCAGTGACCAGGGGCCTGGGATGCCCCAGCATTTT
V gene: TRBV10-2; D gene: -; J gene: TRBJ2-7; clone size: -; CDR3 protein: CASSSRFYEQYF; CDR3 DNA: TGCGCCAGCAGTTCTAGATTCTACGAGCAGTACTTC
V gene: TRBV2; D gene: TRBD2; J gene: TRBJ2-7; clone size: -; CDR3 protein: CASSGGGSEQYF; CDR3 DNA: TGTGCCAGCAGTGGCGGGGGTAGCGAGCAGTACTTC
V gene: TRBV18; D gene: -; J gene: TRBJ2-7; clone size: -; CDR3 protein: CASSLRDGAIYEQYF; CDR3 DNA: TGTGCCAGCTCACTGAGGGATGGGGCAATTTACGAGCAGTACTTC
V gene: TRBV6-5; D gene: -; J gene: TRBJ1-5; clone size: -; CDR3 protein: CASGRERDQPQHF; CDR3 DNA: TGTGCCAGCGGCAGGGAACGGGATCAGCCCCAGCATTTT
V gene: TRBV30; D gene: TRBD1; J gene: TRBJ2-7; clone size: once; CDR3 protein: CAWSFLGQGDDEQYF; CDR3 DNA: TGTGCCTGGAGTTTCCTGGGACAGGGAGACGACGAGCAGTACTTC
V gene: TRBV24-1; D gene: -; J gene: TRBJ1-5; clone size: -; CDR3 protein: CATSNRYSNQPQHF; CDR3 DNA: TGTGCCACCAGTAACAGGTATAGCAATCAGCCCCAGCATTTT
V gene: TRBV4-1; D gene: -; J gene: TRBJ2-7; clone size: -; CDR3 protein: CASSRDGQTRDEQYF; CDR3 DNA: TGCGCCAGCAGCCGTGATGGACAGACCCGGGACGAGCAGTACTTC
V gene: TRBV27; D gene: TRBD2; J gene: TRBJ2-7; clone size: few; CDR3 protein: CASSASGSSYEQYF; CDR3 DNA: TGTGCCAGCAGTGCAAGCGGGAGCTCCTACGAGCAGTACTTC
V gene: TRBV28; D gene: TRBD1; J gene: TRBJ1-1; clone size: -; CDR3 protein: CASSPLRLDRGQDTEAFF; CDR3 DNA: TGTGCCAGCAGTCCCCTGAGGCTGGACAGGGGGCAGGACACTGAAGCTTTCTTT